This T cell receptor (beta chain) came from a study of cytomegalovirus exposure and HLA in healthy donors. Turning to this clone: The antigen is not known.

The PCR had 60 Vbeta and 13 Jbeta primers. Sequenced by immunoSEQ multiplex PCR; TCRdb stores in-frame clones only, minus some. The table includes tens of thousands of clones, 70% to 85% detected once. General study findings and limits: An analysis done earlier found most TCR beta V segments productive about 90% or about 30% of the time. Cytomegalovirus status, reportedly, was diagnosed with high specificity and sensitivity by the classifier.

The CDR3 is 13 amino acids. The ends were cut back, 0 bases at V and 5 bases at J, with 6 bases in the middle. Germline V CDR1 and CDR2: SGHKS, YYEKEE (reference sequence). Each donor's status was that of a healthy bone marrow donor. This chain uses TRBV5-5 with TRBJ1-5; the D is unclear. The receptor comes from a man over 45 in good health and CMV-seronegative. The specimen was PBMCs. The CDR3 DNA sequence: TGTGCCAGCAGCTTGGACACGTATCAGCCCCAGCATTTT. Its translation is CASSLDTYQPQHF.